This TCR beta chain was recorded in a study of blood T cell repertoires in COVID-19. The V end lost 5 bases, the J end lost 0 bases, and 13 bases lay between the germline ends. The CDR3 extends over 15 amino acids. Per the germline V gene, CDR1 is SGHAT and CDR2 is FQDESV (reference sequence). Sequencing was performed with immunoSEQ multiplex PCR; in TCRdb, only in-frame clones are kept and a portion is missing. The sample shows about 410,000 clones, around 91% of them seen only once. The TCR comes from a woman in her forties with COVID-19, enrolled during active disease. This rearrangement joins TRBV11-1 to TRBJ1-2, with D tentatively TRBD1 (5 bases). Sequenced input: peripheral blood. This CDR3 reads CASSLDRKANYGYTF. Here the CDR3 DNA reads TGTGCCAGCAGCCTAGACAGAAAAGCTAACTATGGCTACACCTTC. Supplemented by reference TRBV11-1 and TRBJ1-2, the full variable domain reads EAEVAQSPRYKITEKSQAVAFWCDPISGHATLYWYRQILGQGPELLVQFQDESVVDDSQLPKDRFSAERLKGVDSTLKIQPAELGDSAMYLCASSLDRKANYGYTFGSGTRLTVV.